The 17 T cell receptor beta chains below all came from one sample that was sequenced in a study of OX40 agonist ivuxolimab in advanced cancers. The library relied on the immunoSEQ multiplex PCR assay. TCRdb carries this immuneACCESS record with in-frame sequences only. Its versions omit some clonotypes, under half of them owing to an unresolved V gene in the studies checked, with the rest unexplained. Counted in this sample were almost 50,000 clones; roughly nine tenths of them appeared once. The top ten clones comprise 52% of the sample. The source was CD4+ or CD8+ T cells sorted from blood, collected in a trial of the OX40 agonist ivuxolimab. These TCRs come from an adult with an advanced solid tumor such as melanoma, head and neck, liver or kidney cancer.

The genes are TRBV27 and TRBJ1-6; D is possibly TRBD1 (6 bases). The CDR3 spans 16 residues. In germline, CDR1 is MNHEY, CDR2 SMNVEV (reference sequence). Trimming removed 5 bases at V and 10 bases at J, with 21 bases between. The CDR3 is CASSDGGRKGRSPLHF. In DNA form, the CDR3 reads TGTGCCAGCAGTGATGGGGGCCGGAAGGGTCGGTCACCCCTCCACTTT.

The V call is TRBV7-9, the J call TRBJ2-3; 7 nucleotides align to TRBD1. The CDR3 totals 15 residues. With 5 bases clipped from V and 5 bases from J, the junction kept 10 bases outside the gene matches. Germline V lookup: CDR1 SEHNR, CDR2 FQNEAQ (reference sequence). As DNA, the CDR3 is TGTGCCAGCAGCCCGGGACAGACGAGTGTAGATACGCAGTATTTT. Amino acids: CASSPGQTSVDTQYF.

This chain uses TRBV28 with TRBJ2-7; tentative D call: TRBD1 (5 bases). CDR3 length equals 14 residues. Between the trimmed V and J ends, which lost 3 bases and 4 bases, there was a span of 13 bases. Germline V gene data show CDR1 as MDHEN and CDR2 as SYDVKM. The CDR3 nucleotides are TGTGCCAGCAGTTTTACCGGGTCAGGGTACGAGCAGTACTTC. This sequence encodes CASSFTGSGYEQYF. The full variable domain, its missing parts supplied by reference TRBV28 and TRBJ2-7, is DVKVTQSSRYLVKRTGEKVFLECVQDMDHENMFWYRQDPGLGLRLIYFSYDVKMKEKGDIPEGYSVSREKKERFSLILESASTNQTSMYLCASSFTGSGYEQYFGPGTRLTVT.

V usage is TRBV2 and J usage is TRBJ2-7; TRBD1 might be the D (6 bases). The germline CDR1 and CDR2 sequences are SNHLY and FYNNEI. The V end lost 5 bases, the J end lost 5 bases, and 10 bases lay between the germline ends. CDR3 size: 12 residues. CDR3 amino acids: CASSPQGDEQYF. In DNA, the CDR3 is TGTGCCAGCAGTCCACAGGGAGACGAGCAGTACTTC.

For the CDR3, the DNA is TGCGCCAGCAGCTTTGATACAGGGAATACTGAAGCTTTCTTT. It codes for CASSFDTGNTEAFF. The rearrangement joins TRBV5-1 to TRBJ1-1; possibly TRBD1 for D (6 bases). V lost 2 bases to trimming and J lost 5 bases, with 13 bases between them. The CDR3 sequence is 14 residues long. CDR1 is SGHRS, CDR2 YFSETQ, per germline. Full variable domain (remainder filled in from reference TRBV5-1 and TRBJ1-1): KAGVTQTPRYLIKTRGQQVTLSCSPISGHRSVSWYQQTPGQGLQFLFEYFSETQRNKGNFPGRFSGRQFSNSRSEMNVSTLELGDSALYLCASSFDTGNTEAFFGQGTRLTVV.

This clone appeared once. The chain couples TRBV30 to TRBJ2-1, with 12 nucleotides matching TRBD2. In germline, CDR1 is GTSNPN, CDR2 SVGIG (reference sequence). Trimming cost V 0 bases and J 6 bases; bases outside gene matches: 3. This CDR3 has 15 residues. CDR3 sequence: CAWSVGLAGSNEQFF. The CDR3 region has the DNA TGTGCCTGGAGTGTAGGACTAGCGGGATCCAATGAGCAGTTCTTC.

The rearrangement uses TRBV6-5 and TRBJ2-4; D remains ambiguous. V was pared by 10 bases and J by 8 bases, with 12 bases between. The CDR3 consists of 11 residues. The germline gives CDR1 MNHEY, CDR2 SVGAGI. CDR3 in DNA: TGTGCCACCATAGTTCGAGACATTCAGTACTTC. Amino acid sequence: CATIVRDIQYF.

CDR3 DNA: TGTGCCAGCAGTCCCGGGACAACTGGCTACACCTTC. It encodes CASSPGTTGYTF. This chain links TRBV6-6 with TRBJ1-2; a possible D gene is TRBD1 (6 bases). CDR3 length: 12 amino acids. V was trimmed by 5 bases and J by 7 bases, leaving 11 bases between them. The germline CDR1 and CDR2 sequences are MNHNY and SVGAGI (reference sequence).

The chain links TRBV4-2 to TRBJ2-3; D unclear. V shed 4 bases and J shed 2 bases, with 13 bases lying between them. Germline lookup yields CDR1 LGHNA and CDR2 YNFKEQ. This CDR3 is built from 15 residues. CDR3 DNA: TGTGCCAGCAGCCGGTCGGTCGCATACACAGATACGCAGTATTTT. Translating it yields CASSRSVAYTDTQYF.

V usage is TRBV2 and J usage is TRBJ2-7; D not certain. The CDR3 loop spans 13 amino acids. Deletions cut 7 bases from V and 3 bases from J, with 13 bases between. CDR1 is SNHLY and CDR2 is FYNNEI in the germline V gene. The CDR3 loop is CASTKETIYEQYF. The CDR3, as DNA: TGTGCCAGCACCAAGGAAACCATCTACGAGCAGTACTTC. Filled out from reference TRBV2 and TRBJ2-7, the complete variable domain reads EPEVTQTPSHQVTQMGQEVILRCVPISNHLYFYWYRQILGQKVEFLVSFYNNEISEKSEIFDDQFSVERPDGSNFTLKIRSTKLEDSAMYFCASTKETIYEQYFGPGTRLTVT.

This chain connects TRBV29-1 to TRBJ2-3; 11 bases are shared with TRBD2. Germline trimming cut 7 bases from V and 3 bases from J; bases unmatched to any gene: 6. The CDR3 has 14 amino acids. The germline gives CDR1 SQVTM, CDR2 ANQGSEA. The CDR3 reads CSGNSGGATDTQYF. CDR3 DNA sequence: TGCAGCGGGAATAGCGGGGGGGCAACAGATACGCAGTATTTT.

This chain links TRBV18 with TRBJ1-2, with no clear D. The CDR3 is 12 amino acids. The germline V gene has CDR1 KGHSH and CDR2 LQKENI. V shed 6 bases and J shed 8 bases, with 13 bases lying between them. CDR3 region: CASSQTGGGYTF. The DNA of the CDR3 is TGTGCCAGCTCCCAGACTGGCGGAGGCTACACCTTC.

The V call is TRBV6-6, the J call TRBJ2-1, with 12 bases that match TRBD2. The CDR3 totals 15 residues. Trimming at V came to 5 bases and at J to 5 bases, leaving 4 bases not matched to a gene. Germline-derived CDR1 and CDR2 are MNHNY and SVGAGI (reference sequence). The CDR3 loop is CASSPLAGGHNEQFF. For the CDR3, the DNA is TGTGCCAGCAGTCCACTAGCGGGGGGTCACAATGAGCAGTTCTTC.

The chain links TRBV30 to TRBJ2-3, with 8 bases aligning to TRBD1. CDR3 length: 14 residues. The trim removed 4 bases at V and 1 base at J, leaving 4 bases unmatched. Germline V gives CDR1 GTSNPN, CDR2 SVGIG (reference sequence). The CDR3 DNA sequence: TGTGCCTGGACCGCGACAGGGGGCACAGATACGCAGTATTTT. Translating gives CAWTATGGTDTQYF.

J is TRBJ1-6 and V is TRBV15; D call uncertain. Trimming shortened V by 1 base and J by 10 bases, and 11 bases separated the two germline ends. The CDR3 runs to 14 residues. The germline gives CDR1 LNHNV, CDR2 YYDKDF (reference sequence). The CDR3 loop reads CATSRAKESSPLHF. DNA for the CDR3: TGTGCCACCAGCAGAGCCAAGGAAAGCTCACCCCTCCACTTT.

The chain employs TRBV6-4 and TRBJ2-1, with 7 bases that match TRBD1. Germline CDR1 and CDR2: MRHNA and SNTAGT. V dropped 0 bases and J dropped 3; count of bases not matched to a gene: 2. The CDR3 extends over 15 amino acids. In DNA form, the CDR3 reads TGTGCCAGCAGTGACTCTCCAGGGGGCTACAATGAGCAGTTCTTC. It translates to CASSDSPGGYNEQFF.

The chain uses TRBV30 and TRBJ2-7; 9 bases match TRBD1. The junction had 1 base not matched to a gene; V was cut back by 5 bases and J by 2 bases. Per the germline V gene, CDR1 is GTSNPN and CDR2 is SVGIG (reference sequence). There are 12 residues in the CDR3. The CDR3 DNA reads TGTGCCTGGGACAGGGGGACCTACGAGCAGTACTTC. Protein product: CAWDRGTYEQYF.